The 32 T cell receptor beta chains below come from one sample, sequenced in a study of vaccination effects on CD4 cells after COVID-19. On roughly day 10 of culture, CD4+ T cells were separated out. Participants were vaccinated with two doses of either the BNT162b2 or mRNA-1273 vaccine. Antigens of these TCRs are unknown. TCRdb keeps only in-frame clones here, not all; method: immunoSEQ multiplex PCR. This table has tens of thousands of clones, 65% to 80% appearing once. Sample: CD4+ T cells from PBMCs cultured without peptide, taken after COVID-19 vaccination. The receptors come from a human donor who received a COVID-19 vaccine.

The chain links TRBV3-1 (or the pseudogene TRBV3-2) to TRBJ1-5, with D unresolved. V dropped 1 base and J dropped 1 base, with 8 bases sitting between them. The CDR3 has 15 residues. Germline lookup yields CDR1 LGHDT and CDR2 YNNKEL (reference sequence). The CDR3, as DNA: TGTGCCAGCAGCCAAGCTTGGCAAAGCAATCAGCCCCAGCATTTT. It codes for CASSQAWQSNQPQHF.

J is TRBJ1-2 and V is TRBV3-1 (or the pseudogene TRBV3-2), with TRBD1 as a possible D gene (5 bases). CDR3 length: 12 residues. V lost 5 bases to trimming and J lost 5 bases, with 9 bases between them. Germline loops: CDR1 LGHDT, CDR2 YNNKEL (reference sequence). The CDR3 DNA is TGTGCCAGCAGCGCTTCAGGGTATGGCTACACCTTC. This codes for CASSASGYGYTF.

The chain couples TRBV24-1 to TRBJ1-5, with D unresolved. CDR1 is KGHDR, CDR2 SFDVKD, per germline. The length of the CDR3 is 17 residues. V gave up 2 bases and J gave up 0 bases, with 13 bases separating them. In DNA, the CDR3 is TGTGCCACCAGTGATTCTCGAGAGCTATATAGCAATCAGCCCCAGCATTTT. Its translation: CATSDSRELYSNQPQHF.

The chain is built from TRBV7-3 and TRBJ1-6; possibly TRBD1 for D (6 bases). Germline CDR1 and CDR2: SGHTA and FQGTGA. Trimming pared 4 bases from V and 0 bases from J, leaving 19 bases between. The CDR3 sequence is 19 residues long. The CDR3 sequence: CASSSGNGQLSSYNSPLHF. The DNA for the CDR3 is TGTGCCAGCAGCTCAGGAAATGGACAGCTAAGCTCCTATAATTCACCCCTCCACTTT.

The V call is TRBV19, the J call TRBJ1-6; tentative D call: TRBD1 (5 bases). V was trimmed by 5 bases and J by 18 bases, leaving 17 bases between them. CDR1 is LNHDA, CDR2 SQIVND, per germline (reference sequence). This CDR3 spans 12 amino acids. CDR3 residues: CASSGDSFVAHF. As DNA, the CDR3 is TGTGCCAGTAGTGGAGACAGTTTTGTGGCCCACTTT.

The V call is TRBV2, the J call TRBJ2-7, with 11 bases matching TRBD1. The CDR3 loop spans 15 amino acids. V lost 7 bases, J lost 3 bases, and 8 bases stayed unmatched. CDR1 is SNHLY, CDR2 FYNNEI, per germline. DNA for the CDR3: TGTGCCAGCACCAGACCCGGGACAGGGGGCTACGAGCAGTACGTC. The encoded protein is CASTRPGTGGYEQYV.

The chain links TRBV19 to TRBJ1-4; D unresolved. The CDR3 loop spans 14 amino acids. CDR1 LNHDA and CDR2 SQIVND come from the germline V gene (reference sequence). V gave up 6 bases and J gave up 0 bases, with 8 bases separating them. The CDR3, as DNA: TGTGCCAGTAGACGGCAGCCAACTAATGAAAAACTGTTTTTT. It codes for CASRRQPTNEKLFF.

This chain uses TRBV19 with TRBJ2-3; tentative D call: TRBD1 (6 bases). Germline V lookup: CDR1 LNHDA, CDR2 SQIVND (reference sequence). V was pared by 10 bases and J by 5 bases, with 16 bases between. There are 13 residues in the CDR3. The CDR3 loop is CATSDRTLDTQYF. The DNA for the CDR3 is TGTGCCACGAGCGACAGGACCTTAGATACGCAGTATTTT.

This clone was seen a few times. The CDR3 region is CASSPGLAGGPNPYNEQFF. The CDR3 coding sequence is TGTGCCAGCAGCCCGGGACTAGCGGGGGGGCCGAATCCGTACAATGAGCAGTTCTTC. The chain joins TRBV27 to TRBJ2-1; TRBD2 agrees at 16 bases. The CDR3 is 19 amino acids. V was clipped by 6 bases and J by 4 bases; unmatched bases: 12. CDR1 is MNHEY and CDR2 is SMNVEV in the germline V gene (reference sequence).

This chain connects TRBV30 to TRBJ2-1, with a tentative D call TRBD2 (5 bases). The V end was cut by 0 bases, the J end by 6 bases, with 21 bases between. This CDR3 spans 17 amino acids. Looked up from germline, CDR1 is GTSNPN and CDR2 is SVGIG (reference sequence). The CDR3 DNA reads TGTGCCTGGAGTGTTGCTGGCGGGCCGAGGATAGGCAATGAGCAGTTCTTC. The encoded protein is CAWSVAGGPRIGNEQFF.

This CDR3 is CASSQDIVQPQHF. CDR3 sequence (DNA): TGCGCCAGCAGCCAAGATATAGTTCAGCCCCAGCATTTT. V is TRBV4-3 and J is TRBJ1-5, with D uncertain. CDR1 LGHNA and CDR2 YSLEER come from the germline V gene. The CDR3 sequence is 13 residues long. The V end was cut by 0 bases, the J end by 6 bases, with 6 bases between.

The rearrangement uses TRBV30 and TRBJ2-7; D is ambiguous. Germline CDR1 and CDR2: GTSNPN and SVGIG (reference sequence). The CDR3 has 13 amino acids. Trimming cost V 0 bases and J 7 bases, with 13 bases left between them. The CDR3 DNA sequence: TGTGCCTGGAGTGTTTCGTATGATGCTGAGCAGTACGTC. Its translation: CAWSVSYDAEQYV.

The chain employs TRBV11-2 and TRBJ1-6, with D possibly being TRBD1 (5 bases). V lost 5 bases, J lost 7 bases, and 18 bases lay in between. This CDR3 has 16 residues. The germline V gene encodes CDR1 SGHAT and CDR2 FQNNGV. CDR3 sequence: CASSLHVVGGNSPLHF. CDR3 bases: TGTGCCAGCAGCCTGCACGTCGTCGGGGGAAATTCACCCCTCCACTTT.

The chain joins TRBV7-2 to TRBJ2-2, with TRBD1 as a possible D gene (5 bases). The CDR3 runs 15 residues. The V gene lost 1 base and the J gene lost 4 bases, with 10 bases spanning the gap. CDR1 is SGHTA and CDR2 is FQGNSA in the germline V gene. CDR3 DNA: TGTGCCAGCAGCTTAGAGATGGGGCGCACCGGGGAGCTGTTTTTT. It specifies CASSLEMGRTGELFF. Full variable domain (remainder filled in from reference TRBV7-2 and TRBJ2-2): GAGVSQSPSNKVTEKGKDVELRCDPISGHTALYWYRQSLGQGLEFLIYFQGNSAPDKSGLPSDRFSAERTGGSVSTLTIQRTQQEDSAVYLCASSLEMGRTGELFFGEGSRLTVL.

Here the CDR3 DNA reads TGTGCCAGCAGTGAAACCACATTGATTAAGAACACTGAAGCTTTCTTT. This encodes CASSETTLIKNTEAFF. The V gene is TRBV2, the J gene TRBJ1-1; D is ambiguous. Per germline, CDR1 SNHLY and CDR2 FYNNEI. This CDR3 comprises 16 residues. Trimming shortened V by 2 bases and J by 1 base, and 14 bases separated the two germline ends.

The chain has TRBV5-8 and TRBJ1-1; D is uncertain. The germline gives CDR1 SGHTS, CDR2 YDEGEE. The length of the CDR3 is 15 residues. Trimming cost V 0 bases and J 1 base, with 10 bases left between them. As DNA, the CDR3 is TGTGCCAGCAGCTTGGGGGCAGTGCCGAACACTGAAGCTTTCTTT. Translation: CASSLGAVPNTEAFF. The variable domain in full, completed from reference TRBV5-8 and TRBJ1-1, reads EAGVTQSPTHLIKTRGQQATLRCSPISGHTSVYWYQQALGLGLQFLLWYDEGEERNRGNFPPRFSGRQFPNYSSELNVNALELEDSALYLCASSLGAVPNTEAFFGQGTRLTVV.

The gene calls are TRBV2 and TRBJ2-4; D remains unclear. The CDR3 runs 17 residues. Germline loops: CDR1 SNHLY, CDR2 FYNNEI. V was trimmed by 7 bases and J by 0 bases, leaving 19 bases between them. This CDR3 is CASTDRRPELAKNIQYF. The CDR3 DNA sequence: TGTGCCAGCACCGATCGGCGGCCAGAACTAGCCAAAAACATTCAGTACTTC.

V usage is TRBV25-1 and J usage is TRBJ2-1; tentative D call: TRBD1 (6 bases). Germline V lookup: CDR1 MGHDK, CDR2 SYGVNS. Trimming took 2 bases from V and 4 from J, leaving 12 bases between them. The CDR3 spans 15 residues. The CDR3 sequence: CASSELKTGYNEQFF. The CDR3 DNA follows: TGTGCCAGCAGTGAACTCAAGACAGGTTACAATGAGCAGTTCTTC.

V usage is TRBV7-6 and J usage is TRBJ1-5, with D possibly TRBD1 on 5 matching bases. This CDR3 region has 16 residues. Trimming pared 1 base from V and 1 base from J, leaving 11 bases between. Germline CDR1 and CDR2: SGHVS and FNYEAQ. CDR3 amino acids: CASSLGVGGSNQPQHF. CDR3 nucleotides: TGTGCCAGCAGCTTAGGTGTTGGGGGGAGCAATCAGCCCCAGCATTTT.

The genes are TRBV2 and TRBJ2-3, with D possibly called TRBD1 or TRBD2 (5 bases each). V was clipped by 4 bases and J by 7 bases, with 18 bases between them. Looked up from germline, CDR1 is SNHLY and CDR2 is FYNNEI. The CDR3 runs to 15 residues. The CDR3, as DNA: TGTGCCAGCAGTGCCGGGACCCCCCGAGTTAATACGCAGTATTTT. Residues: CASSAGTPRVNTQYF.

This sequence joins TRBV28 and TRBJ2-1, with 11 bases identical to TRBD2. This CDR3 spans 15 amino acids. J gave up 2 bases and V 5 bases, and 2 bases lay outside the gene matches. Germline CDR1 MDHEN, CDR2 SYDVKM. The DNA of the CDR3 is TGTGCCAGCAGTCAACTAGCGGGGGCCTACAATGAGCAGTTCTTC. Translating gives CASSQLAGAYNEQFF.

A few counts support this clone. V gene TRBV9 combines with J gene TRBJ2-1, with a weak D call TRBD1 (6 bases). The ends were cut back, 4 bases at V and 10 bases at J, with 15 bases in the middle. The CDR3 spans 13 residues. Looked up from germline, CDR1 is SGDLS and CDR2 is YYNGEE. The chain's CDR3 is CASSYLRGNEQFF. CDR3 nucleotide sequence: TGTGCCAGCAGCTACCTCAGGGGAAACGAGCAGTTCTTC. Variable domain in full (rest from reference TRBV9 and TRBJ2-1): DSGVTQTPKHLITATGQRVTLRCSPRSGDLSVYWYQQSLDQGLQFLIQYYNGEERAKGNILERFSAQQFPDLHSELNLSSLELGDSALYFCASSYLRGNEQFFGPGTRLTVL.

This chain connects TRBV9 to TRBJ2-2, with D possibly matching TRBD2 (7 bases). Trimming removed 10 bases at V and 7 bases at J, with 17 bases between. This CDR3 region has 13 residues. Germline CDR1 SGDLS, CDR2 YYNGEE. The CDR3 protein is CAESRGAGGELFF. CDR3 nucleotide sequence: TGTGCCGAAAGCCGGGGGGCCGGCGGGGAGCTGTTTTTT.

The V gene is TRBV11-3, the J gene TRBJ2-3; D unresolved. CDR1 is SGHNT, CDR2 YENEEA, per germline. The CDR3 is 15 amino acids. Trimming took off 5 bases at V and 4 bases at J, with 16 bases between the two ends. The CDR3 DNA reads TGTGCCAGCAGCCCTGACAAGCTTCTTGCAGATACGCAGTATTTT. Its translation is CASSPDKLLADTQYF.

The V gene is TRBV5-1, the J gene TRBJ2-5; TRBD2 aligns across 8 bases. The germline CDR1 and CDR2 sequences are SGHRS and YFSETQ. The CDR3 contains 17 residues. Trimming cost V 4 bases and J 4 bases; bases outside gene matches: 15. The CDR3 loop reads CASSRRSSGGPGETQYF. DNA of the CDR3: TGCGCCAGCAGCCGCAGGTCTTCGGGGGGGCCGGGAGAGACCCAGTACTTC.

The rearrangement uses TRBV5-6 and TRBJ1-1; D uncertain. This CDR3 region has 13 residues. Looked up from germline, CDR1 is SGHDT and CDR2 is YYEEEE. Trimming took 0 bases from V and 1 from J, leaving 4 bases between them. DNA of the CDR3: TGTGCCAGCAGCTTGGCCGGGAACACTGAAGCTTTCTTT. It codes for CASSLAGNTEAFF. The full variable domain, completed using reference TRBV5-6 and TRBJ1-1, is DAGVTQSPTHLIKTRGQQVTLRCSPKSGHDTVSWYQQALGQGPQFIFQYYEEEERQRGNFPDRFSGHQFPNYSSELNVNALLLGDSALYLCASSLAGNTEAFFGQGTRLTVV.

This chain connects TRBV2 to TRBJ2-7; 7 bases agree with TRBD1. The germline CDR1 and CDR2 sequences are SNHLY and FYNNEI. V was clipped by 3 bases and J by 5 bases; unmatched bases: 7. This CDR3 region has 14 residues. This CDR3 reads CASSDLQGIDEQYV. Here the CDR3 DNA reads TGTGCCAGCAGTGATTTACAGGGGATCGACGAGCAGTACGTC.

The rearrangement joins TRBV28 to TRBJ1-6; D possibly corresponds to TRBD1 (5 bases). The CDR3 extends over 15 amino acids. The V and J ends lost 5 bases and 10 bases respectively, with 18 bases between them. CDR1 MDHEN and CDR2 SYDVKM come from the germline V gene. This CDR3 is CASSNPGRGYSPLHF. In DNA, the CDR3 is TGTGCCAGCAGTAACCCCGGACGGGGGTACTCACCCCTCCACTTT.

The chain links TRBV7-8 to TRBJ2-5; 7 bases line up with TRBD2. CDR3 length: 15 amino acids. V lost 2 bases to trimming and J lost 5 bases; unmatched junction nucleotides: 8. Germline lookup yields CDR1 SGHVS and CDR2 FQNEAQ. This CDR3 is CASSLTRGGSETQYF. CDR3 DNA: TGTGCCAGCAGCTTAACTCGGGGAGGGAGTGAGACCCAGTACTTC.

The genes are TRBV18 and TRBJ2-7; 11 nucleotides line up with TRBD1. The CDR3 extends over 15 amino acids. After removal of 2 bases from V and 0 bases from J, the junction contained 0 bases not matched to a gene. Germline lookup yields CDR1 KGHSH and CDR2 LQKENI. As DNA, the CDR3 is TGTGCCAGCTCACCAGGACAGGGGGCCTCCTACGAGCAGTACGTC. Translation gives CASSPGQGASYEQYV.

V usage is TRBV30 and J usage is TRBJ1-1; D might be TRBD1 (6 bases). CDR3 length: 14 amino acids. With 7 bases removed from V and 1 base from J, the gap between germline ends came to 16 bases. Per germline, CDR1 GTSNPN and CDR2 SVGIG (reference sequence). CDR3 DNA: TGTGCCTCCTATACGTTACAGGGGAACACTGAAGCTTTCTTT. Protein sequence: CASYTLQGNTEAFF. The variable domain in full, with the rest retrieved from reference TRBV30 and TRBJ1-1, is SQTIHQWPATLVQPVGSPLSLECTVEGTSNPNLYWYRQAAGRGLQLLFYSVGIGQISSEVPQNLSASRPQDRQFILSSKKLLLSDSGFYLCASYTLQGNTEAFFGQGTRLTVV.

The chain employs TRBV12-3 or TRBV12-4 and TRBJ2-5; TRBD2 matches at 7 bases. The CDR3 has 13 residues. Losses at the gene ends were 7 bases for V and 1 base for J; bases not matched to a gene: 3. The CDR3 spells CASTRGGQETQYF. The DNA for the CDR3 is TGTGCCAGCACCCGCGGGGGCCAAGAGACCCAGTACTTC.